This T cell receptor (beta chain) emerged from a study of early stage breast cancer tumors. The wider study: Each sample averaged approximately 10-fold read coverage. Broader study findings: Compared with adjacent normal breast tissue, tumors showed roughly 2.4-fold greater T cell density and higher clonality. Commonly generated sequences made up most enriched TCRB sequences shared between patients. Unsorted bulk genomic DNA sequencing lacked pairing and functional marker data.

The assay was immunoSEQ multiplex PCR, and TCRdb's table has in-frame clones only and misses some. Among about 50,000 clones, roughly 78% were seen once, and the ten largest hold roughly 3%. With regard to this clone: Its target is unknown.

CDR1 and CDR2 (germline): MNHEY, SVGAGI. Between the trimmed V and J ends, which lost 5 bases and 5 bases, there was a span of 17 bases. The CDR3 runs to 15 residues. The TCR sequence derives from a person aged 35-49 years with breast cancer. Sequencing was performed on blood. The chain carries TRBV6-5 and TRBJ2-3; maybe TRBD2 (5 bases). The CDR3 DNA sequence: TGTGCCAGCAGTCCGACGAGAACTAGTCAAGATACGCAGTATTTT. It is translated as CASSPTRTSQDTQYF.